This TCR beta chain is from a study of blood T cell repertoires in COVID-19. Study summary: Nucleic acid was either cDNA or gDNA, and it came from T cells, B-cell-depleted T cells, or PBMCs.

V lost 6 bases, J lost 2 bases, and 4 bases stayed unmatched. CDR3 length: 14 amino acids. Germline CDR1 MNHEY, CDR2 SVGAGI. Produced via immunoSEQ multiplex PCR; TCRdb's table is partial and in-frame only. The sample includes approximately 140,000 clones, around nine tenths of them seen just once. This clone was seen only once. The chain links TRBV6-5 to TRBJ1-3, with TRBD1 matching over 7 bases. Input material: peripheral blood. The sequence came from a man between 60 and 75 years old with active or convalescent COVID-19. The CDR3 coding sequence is TGTGCCAGCAGGCCCGACAGGGCTGGAAACACCATATATTTT. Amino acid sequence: CASRPDRAGNTIYF.